This TCR beta chain was identified in a study of PD-1 blockade in classical Hodgkin lymphoma. Study-level results: Exclusion applied to patients who initiated nivolumab less than 1 year following ASCT. Newly diagnosed patients were reported to exhibit reduced baseline TCR diversity relative to healthy donors.

Regarding this clone: The antigen remains unidentified. Distinct nucleotide sequences in the sample also encode this CDR3.

With no exception, relapse followed autologous stem cell transplantation in all patients, and brentuximab vedotin exposure varied. Some clones are missing from TCRdb's copy, which holds only in-frame ones; the method was immunoSEQ multiplex PCR. Of about 97,000 clones in the sample, around 80% were seen once. This CDR3 has 13 amino acids. The V and J ends lost 5 bases and 5 bases respectively, with 9 bases between them. CDR1 is MDHEN, CDR2 SYDVKM, per germline. The clonotype originates from a human donor with classical Hodgkin lymphoma. The source was peripheral blood mononuclear cells (PBMCs), collected at baseline. The chain is built from TRBV28 and TRBJ2-2; D is undetermined. DNA of the CDR3: TGTGCCAGCAGTAGCCAAAATACCGGGGAGCTGTTTTTT. It yields the protein CASSSQNTGELFF.